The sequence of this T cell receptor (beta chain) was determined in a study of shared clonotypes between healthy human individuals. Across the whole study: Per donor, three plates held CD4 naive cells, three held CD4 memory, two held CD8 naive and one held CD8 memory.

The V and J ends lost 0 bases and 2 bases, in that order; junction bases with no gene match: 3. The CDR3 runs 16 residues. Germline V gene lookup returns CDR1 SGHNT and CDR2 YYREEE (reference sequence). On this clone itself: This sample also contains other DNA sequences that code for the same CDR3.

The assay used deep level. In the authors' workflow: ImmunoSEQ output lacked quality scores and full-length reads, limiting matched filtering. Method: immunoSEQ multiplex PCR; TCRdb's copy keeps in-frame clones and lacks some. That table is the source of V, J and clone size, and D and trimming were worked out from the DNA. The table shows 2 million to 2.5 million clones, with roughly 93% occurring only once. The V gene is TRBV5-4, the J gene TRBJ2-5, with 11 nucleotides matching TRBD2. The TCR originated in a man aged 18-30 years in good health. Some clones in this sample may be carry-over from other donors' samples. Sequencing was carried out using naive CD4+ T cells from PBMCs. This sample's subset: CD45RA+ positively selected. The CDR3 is CASSLEVAGGQETQYF. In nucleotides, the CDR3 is TGTGCCAGCAGCTTGGAAGTAGCGGGAGGGCAAGAGACCCAGTACTTC.